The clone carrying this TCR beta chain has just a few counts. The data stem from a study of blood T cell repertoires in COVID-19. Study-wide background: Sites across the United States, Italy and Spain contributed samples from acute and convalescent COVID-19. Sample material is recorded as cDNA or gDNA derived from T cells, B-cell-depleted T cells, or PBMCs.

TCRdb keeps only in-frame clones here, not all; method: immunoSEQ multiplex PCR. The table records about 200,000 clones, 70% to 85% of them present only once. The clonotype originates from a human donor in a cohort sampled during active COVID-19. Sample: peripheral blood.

DNA of the CDR3: TGTGCCAGCAGCACCCGACTAGATCGGCTCAATGAGCAGTTCTTC. This translates into CASSTRLDRLNEQFF. The chain employs TRBV7-9 and TRBJ2-1; D perhaps matches TRBD2 (6 bases). In germline, CDR1 is SEHNR, CDR2 FQNEAQ (reference sequence). CDR3 size: 15 residues. Trimming pared 5 bases from V and 6 bases from J, leaving 17 bases between.